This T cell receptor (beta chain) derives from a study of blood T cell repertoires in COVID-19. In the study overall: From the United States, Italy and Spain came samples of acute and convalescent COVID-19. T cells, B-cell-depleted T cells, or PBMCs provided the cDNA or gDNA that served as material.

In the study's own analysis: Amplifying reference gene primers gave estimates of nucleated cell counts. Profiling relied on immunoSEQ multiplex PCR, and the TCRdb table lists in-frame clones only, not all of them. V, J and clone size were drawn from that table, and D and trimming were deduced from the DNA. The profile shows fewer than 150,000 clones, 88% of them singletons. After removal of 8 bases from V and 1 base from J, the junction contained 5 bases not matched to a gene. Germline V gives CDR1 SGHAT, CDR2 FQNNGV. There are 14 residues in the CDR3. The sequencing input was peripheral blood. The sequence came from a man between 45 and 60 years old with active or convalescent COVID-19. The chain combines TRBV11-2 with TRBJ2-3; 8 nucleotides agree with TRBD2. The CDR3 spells CASSFSGGTDTQYF. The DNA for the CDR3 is TGTGCCAGCTCGTTTAGCGGGGGCACAGATACGCAGTATTTT.